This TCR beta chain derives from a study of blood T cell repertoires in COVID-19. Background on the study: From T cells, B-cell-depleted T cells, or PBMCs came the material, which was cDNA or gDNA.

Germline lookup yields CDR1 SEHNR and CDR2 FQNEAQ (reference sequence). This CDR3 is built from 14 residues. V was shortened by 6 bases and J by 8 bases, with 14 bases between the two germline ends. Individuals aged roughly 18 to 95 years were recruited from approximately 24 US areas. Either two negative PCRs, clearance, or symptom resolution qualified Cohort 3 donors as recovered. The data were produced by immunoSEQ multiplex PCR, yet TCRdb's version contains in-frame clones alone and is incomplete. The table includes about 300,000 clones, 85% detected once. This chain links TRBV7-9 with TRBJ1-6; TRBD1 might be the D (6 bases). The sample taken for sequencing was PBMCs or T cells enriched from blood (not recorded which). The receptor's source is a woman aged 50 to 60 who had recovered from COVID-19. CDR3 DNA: TGTGCCAGCAGACACCGGGACATCGATTCACCCCTCCACTTT. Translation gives CASRHRDIDSPLHF.